This T cell receptor (beta chain) originates from a study of response to subunit inactivated influenza vaccine. TCRdb re-called the RT-PCR reads with MiXCR, one entry per CDR3 protein. The table has about 520,000 distinct CDR3 sequences, 25% seen once. Deletions cut 0 bases from V and 7 bases from J, with 18 bases between. CDR1 is DFQATT, CDR2 SNEGSKA, per germline (reference sequence). This CDR3 has 15 amino acids. With regard to this clonotype: Its specificity is not known.

Study outcomes and limitations: Each seasonal influenza vaccination recruits few new T cells, the authors suggested.

Sample: CD4+ T cells sorted from PBMCs, taken less than 6 days after vaccination. V is TRBV20-1 and J is TRBJ1-1, with D unclear. This clonotype was sampled from a man aged 50 to 60 who received an inactivated influenza vaccine. The CDR3 region is CSARDPGRRKHEAFF. The CDR3 DNA reads as TGCAGTGCTAGAGATCCCGGACGGAGAAAACATGAAGCTTTCTTT.